The 20 T cell receptor beta chains reported below all come from one sample, sequenced in a study of human T cells and chemical hapten exposure. This sample's time point: patch test 3, about 24 weeks after DPC sensitization. Indicated treatment: therapeutic diphenylcyclopropenone sensitization with weekly scalp DPC. TCRdb re-derived calls from the RACE reads in MiXCR, one entry per CDR3 protein. The data show about 89,000 distinct CDR3 sequences, over 10% seen once. Material: whole blood, obtained in connection with sensitization to the hapten diphenylcyclopropenone (DPC). The origin of the receptors is a woman aged 50 to 65 with alopecia areata. Some clones in this sample may be carry-over from other donors' samples.

This clonotype appeared a few times. The V call is TRBV29-1, the J call TRBJ2-5; 7 bases are a match to TRBD1. The ends lost 7 bases at V and 2 bases at J; junction bases unmatched: 7. CDR3 length: 13 amino acids. CDR1 is SQVTM and CDR2 is ANQGSEA in the germline V gene. The CDR3 is CSADRVRQETQYF. The CDR3 DNA reads as TGCAGCGCCGACAGGGTAAGGCAAGAGACCCAGTACTTC.

The rearrangement uses TRBV30 and TRBJ2-4; D call uncertain. Trimming pared 2 bases from V and 1 base from J, leaving 9 bases between. There are 14 residues in the CDR3. Germline CDR1 reads GTSNPN; CDR2 reads SVGIG (reference sequence). The CDR3 DNA reads as TGTGCCTGGAGTTCCAGCCTGGCCAAAAACATTCAGTACTTC. Protein sequence: CAWSSSLAKNIQYF.

The gene calls are TRBV19 and TRBJ2-4, with 10 nucleotides matching TRBD2. This CDR3 comprises 16 residues. The V and J ends lost 1 base and 3 bases, in that order; junction bases with no gene match: 3. Looked up from germline, CDR1 is LNHDA and CDR2 is SQIVND (reference sequence). In DNA form, the CDR3 reads TGTGCCAGTAGTATAGTTTGGACTAGCGGCAAAAACATTCAGTACTTC. As protein: CASSIVWTSGKNIQYF.

This clonotype has ten or more counts. The chain couples TRBV29-1 to TRBJ2-1, with a possible D match to TRBD1 (6 bases). CDR3 size: 13 residues. Germline CDR1 is SQVTM and CDR2 is ANQGSEA. V shed 7 bases and J shed 1 base, with 11 bases lying between them. The CDR3 DNA sequence: TGCAGCGCCGGGACACAATCCTACAATGAGCAGTTCTTC. It yields the protein CSAGTQSYNEQFF.

This clonotype occurred many times. The V and J genes are TRBV29-1 and TRBJ2-3; the D is unclear. The V end was cut by 3 bases, the J end by 3 bases, with 13 bases between. There are 14 residues in the CDR3. CDR1 is SQVTM, CDR2 ANQGSEA, per germline. The DNA of the CDR3 is TGCAGCGTTGATGTGGGTACTGGGACAGATACGCAGTATTTT. Protein sequence: CSVDVGTGTDTQYF.

The chain couples TRBV2 to TRBJ2-2; TRBD2 matches 9 bases. The CDR3 extends over 14 amino acids. Germline CDR1 reads SNHLY; CDR2 reads FYNNEI. Germline trimming cut 5 bases from V and 7 bases from J; bases unmatched to any gene: 5. As DNA, the CDR3 is TGTGCCAGCAGTTCGGGACTAGCATACGGGGAGCTGTTTTTT. It codes for CASSSGLAYGELFF.

This clonotype has a count of ten or more. The chain has TRBV11-2 and TRBJ2-2; TRBD1 aligns across 9 bases. CDR3 size: 16 residues. CDR1 is SGHAT and CDR2 is FQNNGV in the germline V gene. Trimming took 7 bases from V and 7 from J; bases not matched to a gene: 13. The CDR3 sequence: CASNHYRDRDHGELFF. The CDR3 nucleotides are TGTGCCAGCAACCACTACCGGGACAGGGATCACGGGGAGCTGTTTTTT.

The V and J genes are TRBV5-1 and TRBJ2-7, with D unresolved. V lost 2 bases to trimming and J lost 6 bases, with 9 bases between them. Germline V gives CDR1 SGHRS, CDR2 YFSETQ. This CDR3 has 12 amino acids. The CDR3 is CASSLGRAEQYF. The DNA for the CDR3 is TGCGCCAGCAGCTTAGGACGAGCCGAGCAGTACTTC. Full variable domain (remainder filled in from reference TRBV5-1 and TRBJ2-7): KAGVTQTPRYLIKTRGQQVTLSCSPISGHRSVSWYQQTPGQGLQFLFEYFSETQRNKGNFPGRFSGRQFSNSRSEMNVSTLELGDSALYLCASSLGRAEQYFGPGTRLTVT.

The chain has TRBV5-4 and TRBJ2-5; D gene uncertain. Germline V CDR1 and CDR2: SGHNT, YYREEE (reference sequence). The CDR3 length is 14 residues. V dropped 4 bases and J dropped 4 bases, with 14 bases sitting between them. CDR3 in DNA: TGTGCCAGCAGCACCTCCTCCGGGCTAGAGACCCAGTACTTC. As protein: CASSTSSGLETQYF. The complete variable domain, with remaining parts taken from reference TRBV5-4 and TRBJ2-5, reads ETGVTQSPTHLIKTRGQQVTLRCSSQSGHNTVSWYQQALGQGPQFIFQYYREEENGRGNFPPRFSGLQFPNYSSELNVNALELDDSALYLCASSTSSGLETQYFGPGTRLLVL.

This clonotype came up many times. The genes are TRBV6-1 and TRBJ2-7, with D perhaps matching TRBD1 (6 bases). The CDR3 extends over 18 amino acids. Germline CDR1 reads MNHNS; CDR2 reads SASEGT. Trimming pared 2 bases from V and 0 bases from J, leaving 20 bases between. In nucleotides, the CDR3 is TGTGCCAGCAGTGAATTTCTGGGAGACAGGACCTTCTCCTACGAGCAGTACTTC. Amino acid sequence: CASSEFLGDRTFSYEQYF.

There are a few counts of this clonotype. The chain links TRBV20-1 to TRBJ1-1; D gene ambiguous. The CDR3 sequence is 15 residues long. From germline, CDR1 is DFQATT and CDR2 SNEGSKA (reference sequence). V gave up 0 bases and J gave up 8 bases, with 19 bases separating them. CDR3 amino acids: CSARDPRGAGVEAFF. For the CDR3, the DNA is TGCAGTGCTAGAGATCCCCGGGGTGCAGGAGTGGAAGCTTTCTTT.

This clonotype was seen ten or more times. The CDR3 spells CSVEKTQQETQYF. CDR3 DNA: TGCAGCGTTGAAAAGACTCAGCAAGAGACCCAGTACTTC. V gene TRBV29-1 combines with J gene TRBJ2-5; D is uncertain. Trimming shortened V by 2 bases and J by 2 bases, and 9 bases separated the two germline ends. The CDR3 length is 13 residues. Germline CDR1 SQVTM, CDR2 ANQGSEA. The complete variable domain, with remaining parts taken from reference TRBV29-1 and TRBJ2-5, reads SAVISQKPSRDICQRGTSLTIQCQVDSQVTMMFWYRQQPGQSLTLIATANQGSEATYESGFVIDKFPISRPNLTFSTLTVSNMSPEDSSIYLCSVEKTQQETQYFGPGTRLLVL.

This clonotype was seen at least ten times. The chain has TRBV6-2 or TRBV6-3 and TRBJ2-2; no clear D. CDR1 is MNHEY and CDR2 is SVGEGT in the germline V gene. V was cut by 3 bases and J by 5 bases, with 7 bases left in between. There are 13 residues in the CDR3. DNA of the CDR3: TGTGCCAGCAGTTATGCTTTGACCGGGGAGCTGTTTTTT. It specifies CASSYALTGELFF.

This chain's CDR3 is CASSLVQGNIQYF. CDR3 in DNA: TGCGCCAGCAGCTTGGTACAGGGGAACATTCAGTACTTC. The J gene is TRBJ2-4, the V gene TRBV5-1; 7 nucleotides match TRBD1. V was clipped by 0 bases and J by 7 bases; unmatched bases: 1. CDR1 is SGHRS and CDR2 is YFSETQ in the germline V gene. This CDR3 region has 13 residues.

This clonotype showed up many times. The chain employs TRBV6-1 and TRBJ2-6, with D perhaps matching TRBD1 or TRBD2 (6 bases each). The V gene's germline CDR1 is MNHNS and CDR2 SASEGT. The CDR3 loop spans 15 amino acids. The germline V and J ends were trimmed by 7 bases and 1 base, with 11 bases remaining between them. CDR3 sequence reads: CASTPGASGANVLTF. CDR3 nucleotides: TGTGCCAGCACCCCGGGGGCTTCTGGGGCCAACGTCCTGACTTTC.

The chain uses TRBV5-1 and TRBJ2-3; the D is unclear. Deletions cut 1 base from V and 1 base from J, with 10 bases between. This CDR3 comprises 15 residues. Germline-derived CDR1 and CDR2 are SGHRS and YFSETQ. The CDR3 nucleotides are TGCGCCAGCAGCTTGAACGGTGGAGGCACAGATACGCAGTATTTT. This codes for CASSLNGGGTDTQYF.

This clonotype was counted ten times or more. The V call is TRBV12-3 or TRBV12-4, the J call TRBJ1-3; D is unclear. Deletions cut 4 bases from V and 3 bases from J, with 1 base between. This CDR3 has 11 amino acids. DNA of the CDR3: TGTGCCAGCAGTTATGGAAACACCATATATTTT. It yields the protein CASSYGNTIYF.

Many counts were recorded for this clonotype. The CDR3 loop is CSVSAGAGQNIQYF. CDR3 sequence (DNA): TGCAGCGTTTCGGCGGGAGCGGGCCAAAACATTCAGTACTTC. The chain employs TRBV29-1 and TRBJ2-4; 7 nucleotides align to TRBD2. The CDR3 is made up of 14 amino acids. The germline gives CDR1 SQVTM, CDR2 ANQGSEA. V shed 5 bases, J shed 5 bases, and the junction held 9 bases outside the gene matches. Looking up the rest from reference TRBV29-1 and TRBJ2-4 gives the full variable domain: SAVISQKPSRDICQRGTSLTIQCQVDSQVTMMFWYRQQPGQSLTLIATANQGSEATYESGFVIDKFPISRPNLTFSTLTVSNMSPEDSSIYLCSVSAGAGQNIQYFGAGTRLSVL.

This clonotype was seen at least ten times. The chain links TRBV5-4 to TRBJ2-1; D unresolved. The CDR3 is made up of 12 amino acids. The V end lost 1 base, the J end lost 10 bases, and 9 bases lay between the germline ends. The germline gives CDR1 SGHNT, CDR2 YYREEE (reference sequence). CDR3 sequence: CASSLSGGEQFF. The CDR3 nucleotides read TGTGCCAGCAGCTTGTCGGGCGGCGAGCAGTTCTTC.

This clonotype has a count of ten or more. This chain connects TRBV7-6 to TRBJ2-1; D is ambiguous. The CDR3 is 16 amino acids. Deletions cut 5 bases from V and 7 bases from J, with 21 bases between. Germline assignment: CDR1 SGHVS and CDR2 FNYEAQ. This CDR3 reads CASSTKAREYLNEQFF. The DNA for the CDR3 is TGTGCCAGCAGCACGAAAGCTAGGGAATACCTGAATGAGCAGTTCTTC.